What follows are 14 T cell receptor beta chains derived from one specimen sequenced in a study of T cell responses to AZD1222 COVID-19 vaccine. Clones were sequenced by immunoSEQ multiplex PCR, and TCRdb holds only the in-frame ones, with some missing. The repertoire holds 160,000 or so clones, with about nine tenths as singletons. The sample was peripheral blood, taken on day 0 of AZD1222 vaccination. The receptors derive from an adult in good health.

The rearrangement links TRBV30 to TRBJ1-5, with D perhaps TRBD1 (5 bases). V shed 2 bases and J shed 9 bases, with 14 bases lying between them. The CDR3 is made up of 13 amino acids. In germline, CDR1 is GTSNPN, CDR2 SVGIG (reference sequence). CDR3: CAWSKTDQWPQHF. Written as DNA, the CDR3 is TGTGCCTGGAGTAAGACAGACCAATGGCCCCAGCATTTT.

This clone was recorded once. The chain uses TRBV9 and TRBJ2-7; 7 bases align to TRBD2. Losses at the gene ends were 0 bases for V and 3 bases for J; bases not matched to a gene: 12. Germline assignment: CDR1 SGDLS and CDR2 YYNGEE. CDR3 length: 17 amino acids. The chain's CDR3 is CASSVGSVGGSVYEQYF. DNA of the CDR3: TGTGCCAGCAGCGTAGGCAGCGTCGGCGGGAGCGTCTACGAGCAGTACTTC.

The chain carries TRBV5-1 and TRBJ2-2, with 8 bases that match TRBD1. CDR3 length equals 14 residues. V lost 5 bases and J lost 5; bases outside the gene matches: 5. Germline V gene lookup returns CDR1 SGHRS and CDR2 YFSETQ. CDR3 bases: TGCGCCAGCAGGGGAACAGGGGGAACCGGGGAGCTGTTTTTT. Translating it yields CASRGTGGTGELFF.

The CDR3 spells CASSLYLGYEQYF. DNA for the CDR3: TGTGCCAGCAGCTTATACTTGGGCTACGAGCAGTACTTC. The rearrangement links TRBV7-3 to TRBJ2-7; D is uncertain. Per the germline V gene, CDR1 is SGHTA and CDR2 is FQGTGA. The CDR3 loop spans 13 amino acids. V was clipped by 2 bases and J by 3 bases, with 8 bases between them.

This clone was counted once. The chain links TRBV25-1 to TRBJ2-2; 9 bases match TRBD2. The CDR3 is made up of 14 amino acids. Germline V gives CDR1 MGHDK, CDR2 SYGVNS. Trimming took 5 bases from V and 6 from J; bases not matched to a gene: 4. In DNA form, the CDR3 reads TGTGCCAGCAGTTTCGGCGGGAGGGCCGGGGAGCTGTTTTTT. It yields the protein CASSFGGRAGELFF.

This rearrangement joins TRBV7-9 to TRBJ2-7; D is unresolved. The CDR3 contains 11 residues. The germline V and J ends were trimmed by 5 bases and 3 bases, with 5 bases remaining between them. Germline assignment: CDR1 SEHNR and CDR2 FQNEAQ (reference sequence). The CDR3 loop reads CASSNGYEQYF. In DNA form, the CDR3 reads TGTGCCAGCAGCAACGGCTACGAGCAGTACTTC.

This clone was counted a single time. The chain employs TRBV5-1 and TRBJ2-1; TRBD1 or TRBD2 may be the D gene (7 bases each). This CDR3 contains 14 residues. The V end was cut by 4 bases, the J end by 5 bases, with 13 bases between. Germline V gene data show CDR1 as SGHRS and CDR2 as YFSETQ. CDR3 bases: TGCGCCAGCAGCGGGGGGGACAGCAACAATGAGCAGTTCTTC. The encoded protein is CASSGGDSNNEQFF.

The chain joins TRBV27 to TRBJ2-1; D uncertain. Trimming cost V 0 bases and J 5 bases, with 17 bases left between them. The CDR3 covers 17 residues. CDR1 is MNHEY, CDR2 SMNVEV, per germline (reference sequence). CDR3 in DNA: TGTGCCAGCAGTTTATCCCGTGATTCCCCTTATCACAATGAGCAGTTCTTC. As protein: CASSLSRDSPYHNEQFF.

The chain carries TRBV11-2 and TRBJ2-7; TRBD2 is a possible D gene (5 bases). Trimming shortened V by 5 bases and J by 0 bases, and 17 bases separated the two germline ends. The CDR3 is made up of 16 amino acids. Germline V gene lookup returns CDR1 SGHAT and CDR2 FQNNGV. The CDR3 here is CASSRLRVAGSYEQYF. As DNA, the CDR3 is TGTGCCAGCAGCCGGCTTCGCGTCGCGGGCTCCTACGAGCAGTACTTC.

The V and J genes are TRBV19 and TRBJ1-6; 8 nucleotides line up with TRBD1. The CDR3 totals 15 residues. Germline CDR1 is LNHDA and CDR2 is SQIVND (reference sequence). The V segment lost 1 base and the J segment 9 bases; nucleotides outside the gene matches: 5. The CDR3 DNA reads as TGTGCCAGTAGTATAGGGGGGACAGGCGGTTCACCCCTCCACTTT. It codes for CASSIGGTGGSPLHF. Full variable domain (rest looked up from reference TRBV19 and TRBJ1-6): DGGITQSPKYLFRKEGQNVTLSCEQNLNHDAMYWYRQDPGQGLRLIYYSQIVNDFQKGDIAEGYSVSREKKESFPLTVTSAQKNPTAFYLCASSIGGTGGSPLHFGNGTRLTVT.

This rearrangement joins TRBV4-3 to TRBJ2-7; 12 bases align to TRBD2. The germline V gene has CDR1 LGHNA and CDR2 YSLEER. The V gene end was trimmed by 0 bases and the J gene end by 6 bases; junction bases not matched to a gene: 0. The CDR3 is made up of 14 amino acids. The DNA of the CDR3 is TGCGCCAGCAGCCAAGAACTAGCGGGAGGCGAGCAGTACTTC. Its protein product is CASSQELAGGEQYF.

The chain couples TRBV28 to TRBJ1-5; D is unclear. Germline loops: CDR1 MDHEN, CDR2 SYDVKM. CDR3 size: 15 residues. V gave up 4 bases and J gave up 0 bases, with 10 bases separating them. The CDR3, as DNA: TGTGCCAGCAGTTCAACAGTTTATAGCAATCAGCCCCAGCATTTT. This encodes CASSSTVYSNQPQHF.

The CDR3 loop is CASSRGGYADTQYF. The CDR3 DNA follows: TGTGCCAGCAGTCGGGGGGGGTATGCAGATACGCAGTATTTT. V gene TRBV6-5 combines with J gene TRBJ2-3; 8 nucleotides agree with TRBD2. The CDR3 loop spans 14 amino acids. Germline V gives CDR1 MNHEY, CDR2 SVGAGI. Trimming removed 5 bases from V and 4 bases from J; junction bases left unmatched: 5.

The CDR3 DNA follows: TGTGCCAGCAGCTTAGCCCTCTTGCGGGAGGATGGAGAGACCCAGTACTTC. Translation: CASSLALLREDGETQYF. The chain couples TRBV7-2 to TRBJ2-5; 8 bases fit TRBD2. Germline V gene lookup returns CDR1 SGHTA and CDR2 FQGNSA. V lost 0 bases, J lost 4 bases, and 10 bases stayed unmatched. The CDR3 extends over 17 amino acids.